The T cell receptor beta chain described here comes from a study of identical twins (dated by TCRdb to the mid-2010s). With regard to the full study: To test whether fetal clonotypes persist, the study used deep sequencing on TCR alpha and beta repertoires from monozygotic twins, unrelated adults of various ages, and cord blood. Replicate twin experiments were performed at different times using different library preparation protocols to rule out contamination.

Every donor was a healthy Caucasian. Three pairs of female monozygotic twins, all aged roughly 18 to 29 years, were included in the twin cohort. Peripheral blood mononuclear cells were used as the source from which RNA for TCR libraries was isolated. After removal of 4 bases from V and 0 bases from J, the junction retains 11 bases not matched to a gene. The CDR3 measures 19 amino acids from cysteine to phenylalanine. The only DNA kept is the CDR3, 57 bases in frame from the first base. Reading the germline V gene gives CDR1 SGHAT and CDR2 FQNNGV. Findings and caveats that apply to the study as a whole: Excess twin sharing in beta out-of-frame sequences was weaker because fewer shared sequences lowered the signal-to-noise ratio. Fewer insertions were carried by abundant cord blood beta clonotypes; a weaker similar trend was observed in young adult naive repertoires, while no such trend was observed in memory repertoires. In monozygotic twins, recombination models systematically underestimated out-of-frame TCR alpha sharing, but the models matched the sharing seen between unrelated individuals. Conclusions relied on cross-sectional statistical analysis, since the same donors could not be followed over many years. Compared with coincidental sharing between unrelated individuals, out-of-frame TCR alpha sequences shared between twins had an excess of sequences with low generation probability. Invariant T cells such as MAIT and iNKT could partly confound zero-insertion analyses, although diverse VJ usage argued against such confounding for most clonotypes.

Library generation was performed with 5' RACE. TCRdb lists the instrument as Illumina HiSeq 2000. Template switching added a universal primer binding site, and the final cDNA carried a unique molecular identifier that allowed TCR cDNA molecules to be counted accurately. Specific primers in the conserved constant-segment region were used to synthesize first-strand cDNA for TCR alpha and beta chains. To control for contamination, every cDNA library was double barcoded, receiving both a SMART-Mk sample barcode and Illumina barcodes. TruSeq adapter sequences and Illumina sample barcodes were added in two successive PCR steps. The TCR alpha and beta cDNA libraries were sequenced on the Illumina HiSeq platform using custom primers. The original methods were these. Unique molecular identifiers were extracted from raw reads with MiGEC, and CDR3 positions were determined with MiXCR. Recombination models were inferred per individual with the repgenHMM and IGoR tools using an EM algorithm. Shared clonotypes were analyzed with the tcR package in R, and sharing was normalized by the product of cloneset sizes. Out-of-frame nonproductive sequences were analyzed to study raw recombination free of thymic and clonal selection effects. TCRdb reprocessing: public reads trimmed at Q25 with fastp, clones called with MiXCR, in-frame beta chains kept. Each entry merges the rows of one CDR3 protein and shows their most common DNA and genes. The V and J calls were determined by TCRdb, not by the authors. The sample table holds over 550,000 distinct CDR3 sequences, of which just over 7% were seen once. The leading ten clones occupy about 1.6% of the sample.

This clonotype was found a few times. What antigen it recognizes has not been identified. There are no base qualities to consult, and no much larger clone falls within one base. This sample was also put to use in a study of yellow fever vaccine responses in identical twins. According to the second study: According to the authors, in identical twins the way T cells responded to vaccination appeared partly convergent and partly personalized. In identical twins, the study followed T cell clones that responded to the vaccine with precision.

The TCR originated in a young woman in good health. The chain couples TRBV11-2 to TRBJ2-6; 8 bases in between match TRBD2. The sequenced material came from PBMCs. The bases are TGTGCCAGCAGCTCTTCACGCGGGGGGTCGAGCTCTGGGGCCAACGTCCTGACTTTC. Its protein reads: CASSSSRGGSSSGANVLTF.